These 21 T cell receptor beta chains were sequenced from one sample in a study of T-cell reconstitution after alpha-beta-depleted transplantation in children (dated by TCRdb to the mid-2010s). To prepare the library, PCR was applied. Sequenced on an Illumina HiSeq 2500. To normalize quantification of the TCRbeta repertoire, the TCR libraries were built with molecular barcoding that relied on unique molecular identifiers. TCRdb redid the processing of the public reads, applying fastp at Q25 and MiXCR, and retained in-frame beta chains. Every entry covers one CDR3 protein and lists the most common genes and DNA from its rows. In all, the sample holds a few hundred thousand distinct CDR3 sequences, and roughly 16% of those were seen once. The ten largest clones take up just under 30% of the sample. Read against the paper, the sample's treatment or condition label means: allogeneic hematopoietic cell transplantation with graft depleted of TCRalphabeta T cells and CD19 B cells.

Here the sequenced sample was PBMCs, mostly from graft donor cells, taken 360 days after TCRalphabeta/CD19-depleted stem cell transplant. The receptors come from a boy under three years old who had a stem cell transplant for Wiskott-Aldrich syndrome, so the T cells may come from the graft donor.

The chain joins TRBV20-1 to TRBJ1-2, with D hard to call. CDR3 length: 12 residues. CDR1 is DFQATT, CDR2 SNEGSKA, per germline (reference sequence). Trimming took off 6 bases at V and 5 bases at J, with 13 bases between the two ends. CDR3 loop: CSAKGSTYGYTF. CDR3 nucleotide sequence: TGCAGTGCAAAGGGTTCAACTTATGGCTACACCTTC.

The genes are TRBV28 and TRBJ2-2; tentative D call: TRBD1 (5 bases). Germline V lookup: CDR1 MDHEN, CDR2 SYDVKM. The CDR3 runs to 18 residues. Trimming cost V 3 bases and J 0 bases, with 17 bases left between them. The CDR3 sequence is CASSLSGAGYANTGELFF. Here the CDR3 DNA reads TGTGCCAGCAGTTTGTCTGGGGCCGGCTACGCGAACACCGGGGAGCTGTTTTTT.

The chain carries TRBV10-2 and TRBJ2-1; 10 bases line up with TRBD2. J gave up 9 bases and V 5 bases, and 13 bases lay outside the gene matches. The germline V gene has CDR1 WSHSY and CDR2 SAAADI. The CDR3 runs to 16 residues. The CDR3: CASSLAGARSHTEQFF. For the CDR3, the DNA is TGCGCCAGCAGTCTAGCGGGAGCGCGTTCACATACTGAGCAGTTCTTC.

The V and J genes are TRBV20-1 and TRBJ1-1, with D perhaps matching TRBD1 (6 bases). The CDR3 runs 14 residues. Trimming took off 2 bases at V and 0 bases at J, with 10 bases between the two ends. The germline CDR1 and CDR2 sequences are DFQATT and SNEGSKA (reference sequence). The CDR3 protein is CSARTTGMNTEAFF. CDR3 bases: TGCAGTGCTAGAACGACAGGCATGAACACTGAAGCTTTCTTT.

This clonotype was picked up many times. The chain carries TRBV10-3 and TRBJ2-7; D may be TRBD2 (6 bases). The CDR3 covers 14 residues. The germline V gene encodes CDR1 ENHRY and CDR2 SYGVKD. V shed 7 bases and J shed 3 bases, with 16 bases lying between them. CDR3: CAIKEGTSGYEQYF. CDR3 nucleotides: TGTGCCATCAAAGAGGGGACTTCGGGCTACGAGCAGTACTTC.

V and J are TRBV11-1 and TRBJ2-3; 8 bases agree with TRBD2. Germline V gene sequence: CDR1 SGHAT, CDR2 FQDESV (reference sequence). Trimming cost V 0 bases and J 2 bases; bases outside gene matches: 10. This CDR3 spans 18 amino acids. CDR3 sequence (DNA): TGTGCCAGCAGCTTAGCTGGGGGACTAGACCTTAACACAGATACGCAGTATTTT. Translating gives CASSLAGGLDLNTDTQYF.

V and J are TRBV2 and TRBJ2-3, with 7 bases that match TRBD1. J was trimmed by 0 bases and V by 6 bases; bases with no gene match: 6. The germline CDR1 and CDR2 sequences are SNHLY and FYNNEI. There are 15 residues in the CDR3. CDR3 sequence reads: CASSGRGSSTDTQYF. For the CDR3, the DNA is TGTGCCAGCAGCGGCAGGGGGTCTAGCACAGATACGCAGTATTTT.

The chain uses TRBV24-1 and TRBJ2-7; D remains ambiguous. The CDR3 totals 14 residues. Trimming left V 3 bases short and J 0 bases short, with 8 bases between. Per germline, CDR1 KGHDR and CDR2 SFDVKD. CDR3 sequence reads: CATSDRYHSYEQYF. The CDR3 DNA is TGTGCCACCAGTGATCGGTACCACTCCTACGAGCAGTACTTC.

The chain links TRBV7-2 to TRBJ2-1; the D gene is possibly TRBD2 (5 bases). The CDR3 is made up of 15 amino acids. CDR1 and CDR2 (germline): SGHTA, FQGNSA. Trimming removed 5 bases at V and 5 bases at J, with 16 bases between. The chain's CDR3 is CASSQREPQNNEQFF. CDR3 nucleotide sequence: TGTGCCAGCAGCCAGAGGGAGCCGCAAAACAATGAGCAGTTCTTC.

This clonotype has only a few counts. This sequence joins TRBV28 and TRBJ1-1; D possibly corresponds to TRBD1 (6 bases). The CDR3 sequence is 15 residues long. V was clipped by 5 bases and J by 0 bases, with 13 bases between them. Germline CDR1 MDHEN, CDR2 SYDVKM. In DNA form, the CDR3 reads TGTGCCAGCAGTCGGTTCAGGGGCTTGAACACTGAAGCTTTCTTT. This gives the protein CASSRFRGLNTEAFF.

This chain uses TRBV2 with TRBJ1-4; the D is unclear. The V and J ends lost 4 bases and 7 bases respectively, with 7 bases between them. This CDR3 has 12 amino acids. CDR1 and CDR2 (germline): SNHLY, FYNNEI. CDR3: CASSGRPEKLFF. CDR3 bases: TGTGCCAGCAGTGGGAGACCTGAAAAACTGTTTTTT.

The V call is TRBV24-1, the J call TRBJ2-1, with 8 nucleotides matching TRBD1. V gave up 8 bases and J gave up 7 bases; unmatched junction bases: 3. This CDR3 comprises 12 residues. Germline V gives CDR1 KGHDR, CDR2 SFDVKD. The CDR3 loop is CATTGQGNEQFF. The CDR3 coding sequence is TGTGCCACCACAGGACAGGGAAATGAGCAGTTCTTC.

In its sample, this clonotype was seen a few times. V usage is TRBV6-5 and J usage is TRBJ1-3; no clear D. This CDR3 spans 19 amino acids. Germline CDR1 MNHEY, CDR2 SVGAGI. Trimming stripped 0 bases from V and 0 bases from J, with 18 bases between. CDR3 in amino acids: CASSYSIVYSVTSGNTIYF. In nucleotides, the CDR3 is TGTGCCAGCAGTTACTCGATTGTATACAGCGTCACCTCTGGAAACACCATATATTTT.

This sequence joins TRBV2 and TRBJ2-5; tentative D call: TRBD1 (7 bases). The ends were cut back, 4 bases at V and 5 bases at J, with 14 bases in the middle. Germline V CDR1 and CDR2: SNHLY, FYNNEI. CDR3 length: 14 amino acids. In nucleotides, the CDR3 is TGTGCCAGCAGTGCCCAGGGGGGAAGGGAGACCCAGTACTTC. It specifies CASSAQGGRETQYF.

This clonotype was counted a few times. The chain combines TRBV20-1 with TRBJ2-1; weak D call: TRBD2 (5 bases). V gave up 6 bases and J gave up 7 bases, with 10 bases separating them. The CDR3 consists of 11 residues. CDR1 and CDR2 (germline): DFQATT, SNEGSKA (reference sequence). CDR3 DNA sequence: TGCAGTGCGACAAGCGGAAATGAGCAGTTCTTC. Its protein product is CSATSGNEQFF.

This clonotype occurred a few times. The V gene is TRBV4-1, the J gene TRBJ2-3; D call uncertain. The germline V gene has CDR1 MGHRA and CDR2 YSYEKL. This CDR3 spans 15 amino acids. V was pared by 4 bases and J by 2 bases, with 13 bases between. CDR3 amino acids: CASSRARPITDTQYF. In nucleotides, the CDR3 is TGCGCCAGCAGCCGAGCTCGGCCAATCACAGATACGCAGTATTTT.

This chain connects TRBV6-2 or TRBV6-3 to TRBJ1-1; unclear D gene. Trimming pared 7 bases from V and 10 bases from J, leaving 16 bases between. The CDR3 is 12 amino acids. Germline lookup yields CDR1 MNHEY and CDR2 SVGEGT. Here the CDR3 DNA reads TGTGCCAGCAACGTAGGAGGCTCGGCAGCTTTCTTT. Protein product: CASNVGGSAAFF.

The chain combines TRBV12-3 or TRBV12-4 with TRBJ2-3, with 9 nucleotides matching TRBD2. J was trimmed by 3 bases and V by 4 bases; bases with no gene match: 5. The CDR3 loop spans 15 amino acids. The CDR3 DNA follows: TGTGCCAGCAGTTCACCGGGACTAGCAACAGATACGCAGTATTTT. Translated: CASSSPGLATDTQYF.

This clonotype was detected a few times. Here the CDR3 reads CASSRRGTEQYF. The CDR3 coding sequence is TGTGCCAGCTCAAGGAGGGGAACTGAGCAGTACTTC. V gene TRBV18 combines with J gene TRBJ2-7; D is perhaps TRBD2 (6 bases). Deletions cut 5 bases from V and 7 bases from J, with 12 bases between. Per the germline V gene, CDR1 is KGHSH and CDR2 is LQKENI. The CDR3 loop spans 12 amino acids.

This clonotype has at least ten counts. CDR3 sequence reads: CASSLGPPGYNEQFF. CDR3 bases: TGTGCCAGCAGCTTAGGGCCACCGGGCTACAATGAGCAGTTCTTC. J is TRBJ2-1 and V is TRBV11-3; D unresolved. Per the germline V gene, CDR1 is SGHNT and CDR2 is YENEEA. Trimming cost V 1 base and J 3 bases, with 10 bases left between them. This CDR3 has 15 residues. Looking up the rest from reference TRBV11-3 and TRBJ2-1 gives the full variable domain: EAGVVQSPRYKIIEKKQPVAFWCNPISGHNTLYWYLQNLGQGPELLIRYENEEAVDDSQLPKDRFSAERLKGVDSTLKIQPAELGDSAVYLCASSLGPPGYNEQFFGPGTRLTVL.

This clonotype was picked up many times. The V gene is TRBV25-1, the J gene TRBJ2-1; D ambiguous. CDR1 is MGHDK and CDR2 is SYGVNS in the germline V gene. The CDR3 is 12 residues long. V was cut by 6 bases and J by 5 bases, with 8 bases left in between. In nucleotides, the CDR3 is TGTGCCAGCAGCTTAACAGACAATGAGCAGTTCTTC. This codes for CASSLTDNEQFF.